Described below is a single TCR beta chain sequence and its context. Its target is not known. Constant-region reverse primers amplified full-length variable regions, followed by semi-nested Nested Universal Primer A PCR. A single record per CDR3 protein comes from TCRdb applying MiXCR to the 5' RACE reads. The sample contains 45,000 to 60,000 distinct CDR3 sequences, approximately 23% of which appear only once. CD25-based Treg depletion was applied to purified naive CD4+ T cells. Study conclusions and caveats: Larger-cohort validation covered only one TCR beta V-J rearrangement. Tumor Treg TCRs overlapped most with tumor naive CD4+ cells.

The sequencing input was tumor-infiltrating naive CD4+ T cells sorted from the breast tumor. Subset specified: naive CD4+ T cells, CD4+CD45RA+CD25-. This TCR was recovered from a female donor with breast cancer.

The CDR3 DNA is TGTGCCACCTCTCGGGGGACGGCGAACACTGAAGCTTTCTTT. This encodes CATSRGTANTEAFF. This rearrangement joins TRBV2 to TRBJ1-1, with D maybe TRBD1 (5 bases). Trimming cost V 10 bases and J 1 base, with 16 bases left between them. CDR3 length: 14 residues. From germline, CDR1 is SNHLY and CDR2 FYNNEI.